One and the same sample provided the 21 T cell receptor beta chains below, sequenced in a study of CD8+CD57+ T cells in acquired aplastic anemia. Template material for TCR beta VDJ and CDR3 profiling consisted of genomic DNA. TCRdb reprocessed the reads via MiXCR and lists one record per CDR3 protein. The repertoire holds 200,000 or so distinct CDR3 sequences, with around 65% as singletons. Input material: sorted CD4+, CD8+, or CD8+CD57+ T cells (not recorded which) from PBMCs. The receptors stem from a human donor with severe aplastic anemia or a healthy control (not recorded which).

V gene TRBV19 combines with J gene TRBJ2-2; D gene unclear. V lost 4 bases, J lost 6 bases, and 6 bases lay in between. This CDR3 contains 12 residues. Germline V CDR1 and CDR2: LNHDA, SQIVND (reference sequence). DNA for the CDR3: TGTGCCAGTAGTACCCTTCCCGGGGAGCTGTTTTTT. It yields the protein CASSTLPGELFF.

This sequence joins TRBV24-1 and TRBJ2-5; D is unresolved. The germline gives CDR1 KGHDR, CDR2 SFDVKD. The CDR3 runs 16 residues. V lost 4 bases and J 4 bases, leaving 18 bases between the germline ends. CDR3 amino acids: CATSEGWVNGGETQYF. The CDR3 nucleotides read TGTGCCACCAGTGAGGGTTGGGTAAATGGTGGAGAGACCCAGTACTTC.

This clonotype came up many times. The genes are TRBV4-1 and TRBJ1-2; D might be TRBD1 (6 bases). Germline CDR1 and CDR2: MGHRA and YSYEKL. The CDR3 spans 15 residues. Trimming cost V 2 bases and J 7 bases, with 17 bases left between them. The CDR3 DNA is TGCGCCAGCAGCCAATCTGAGGGGGTAGTCTCTGGCTACACCTTC. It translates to CASSQSEGVVSGYTF.

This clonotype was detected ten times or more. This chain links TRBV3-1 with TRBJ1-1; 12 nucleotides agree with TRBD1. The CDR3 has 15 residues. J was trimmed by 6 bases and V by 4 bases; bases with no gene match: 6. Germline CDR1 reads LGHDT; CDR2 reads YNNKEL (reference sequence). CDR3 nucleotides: TGTGCCAGCAGCCGGAGGGGACAGGGGGCCCCTGAAGCTTTCTTT. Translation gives CASSRRGQGAPEAFF.

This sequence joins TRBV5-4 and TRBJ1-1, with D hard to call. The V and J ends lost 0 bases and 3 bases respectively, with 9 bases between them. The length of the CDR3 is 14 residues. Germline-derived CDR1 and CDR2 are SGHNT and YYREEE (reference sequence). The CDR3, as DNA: TGTGCCAGCAGCTTGGGTGAGACGGACACTGAAGCTTTCTTT. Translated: CASSLGETDTEAFF.

Here the CDR3 DNA reads TGTGCCAGTAGTGCACGGGGGGAAGAGACCCAGTACTTC. Translated: CASSARGEETQYF. The chain has TRBV19 and TRBJ2-5; 7 nucleotides agree with TRBD2. Germline loops: CDR1 LNHDA, CDR2 SQIVND (reference sequence). The CDR3 has 13 amino acids. With V trimmed by 5 bases and J by 3 bases, 3 bases remained unmatched.

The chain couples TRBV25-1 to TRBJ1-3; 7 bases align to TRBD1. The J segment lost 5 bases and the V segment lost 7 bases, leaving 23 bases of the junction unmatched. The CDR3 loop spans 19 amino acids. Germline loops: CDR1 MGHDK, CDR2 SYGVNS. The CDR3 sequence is CASTTGKYEQYKARNTIYF. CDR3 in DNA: TGTGCCAGCACGACAGGGAAGTACGAGCAGTATAAGGCCCGAAACACCATATATTTT.

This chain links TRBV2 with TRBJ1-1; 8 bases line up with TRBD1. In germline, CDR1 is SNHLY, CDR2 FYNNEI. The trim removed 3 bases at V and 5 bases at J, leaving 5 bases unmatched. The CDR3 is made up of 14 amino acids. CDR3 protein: CASSEQGAITEAFF. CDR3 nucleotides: TGTGCCAGCAGTGAGCAGGGGGCAATAACTGAAGCTTTCTTT.

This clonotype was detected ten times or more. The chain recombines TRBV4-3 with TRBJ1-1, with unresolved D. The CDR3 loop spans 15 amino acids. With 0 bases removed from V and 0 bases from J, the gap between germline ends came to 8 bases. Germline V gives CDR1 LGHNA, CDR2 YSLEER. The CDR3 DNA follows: TGCGCCAGCAGCCAAGATTGGAGGTTGAACACTGAAGCTTTCTTT. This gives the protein CASSQDWRLNTEAFF.

The CDR3 sequence: CASSRPDTQYF. The CDR3 region has the DNA TGTGCCAGCAGCCGCCCAGATACGCAGTATTTT. This chain joins TRBV12-3 or TRBV12-4 and TRBJ2-3; D is unresolved. This CDR3 has 11 residues. V gave up 6 bases and J gave up 4 bases, with 5 bases separating them.

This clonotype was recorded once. CDR3 DNA: TGTGCCAGCAGACGAGACTCTAACTATGGCTACACCTTC. Translating it yields CASRRDSNYGYTF. J is TRBJ1-2 and V is TRBV12-3 or TRBV12-4, with D unclear. The length of the CDR3 is 13 residues. Trimming shortened V by 6 bases and J by 0 bases, and 8 bases separated the two germline ends.

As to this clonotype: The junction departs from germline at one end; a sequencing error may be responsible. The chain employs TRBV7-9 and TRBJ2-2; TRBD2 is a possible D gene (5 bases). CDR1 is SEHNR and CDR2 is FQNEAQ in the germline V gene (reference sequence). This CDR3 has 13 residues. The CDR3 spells CASSSVNPGELVF. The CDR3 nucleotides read TGTGCCAGCAGCTCTGTCAACCCCGGGGAGCTGGTTTTT.

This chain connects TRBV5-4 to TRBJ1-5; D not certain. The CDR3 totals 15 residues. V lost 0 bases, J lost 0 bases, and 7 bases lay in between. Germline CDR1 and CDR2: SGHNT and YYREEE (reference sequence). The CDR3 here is CASSLGGNSNQPQHF. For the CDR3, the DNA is TGTGCCAGCAGCTTGGGTGGGAATAGCAATCAGCCCCAGCATTTT. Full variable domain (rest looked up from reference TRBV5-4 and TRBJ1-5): ETGVTQSPTHLIKTRGQQVTLRCSSQSGHNTVSWYQQALGQGPQFIFQYYREEENGRGNFPPRFSGLQFPNYSSELNVNALELDDSALYLCASSLGGNSNQPQHFGDGTRLSIL.

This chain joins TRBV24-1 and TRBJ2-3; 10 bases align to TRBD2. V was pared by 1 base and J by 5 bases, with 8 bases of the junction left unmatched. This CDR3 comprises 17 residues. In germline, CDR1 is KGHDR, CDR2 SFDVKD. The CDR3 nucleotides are TGTGCCACCAGTGATTTTTCCAGCGGGGGGGCTGGAGATACGCAGTATTTT. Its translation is CATSDFSSGGAGDTQYF.

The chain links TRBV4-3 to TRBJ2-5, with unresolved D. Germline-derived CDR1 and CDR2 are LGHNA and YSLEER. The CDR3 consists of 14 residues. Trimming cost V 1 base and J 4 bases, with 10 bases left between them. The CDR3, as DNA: TGCGCCAGCAGCCAAGTAGCCGGATTAGAGACCCAGTACTTC. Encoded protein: CASSQVAGLETQYF.

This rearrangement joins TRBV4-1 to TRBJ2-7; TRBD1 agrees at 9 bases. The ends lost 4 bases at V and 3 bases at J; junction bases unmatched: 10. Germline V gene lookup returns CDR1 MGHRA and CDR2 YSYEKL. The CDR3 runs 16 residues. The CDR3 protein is CASSRGGQGDHYEQYF. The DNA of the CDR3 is TGCGCCAGCAGCCGGGGGGGACAGGGAGACCACTACGAGCAGTACTTC.

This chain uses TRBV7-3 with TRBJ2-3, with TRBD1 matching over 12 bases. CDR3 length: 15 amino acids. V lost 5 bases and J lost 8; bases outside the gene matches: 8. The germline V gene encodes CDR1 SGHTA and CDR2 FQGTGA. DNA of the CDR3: TGTGCCAGCAGCCCAAAGGGACAGGGGGCGGGTACGCAGTATTTT. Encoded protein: CASSPKGQGAGTQYF.

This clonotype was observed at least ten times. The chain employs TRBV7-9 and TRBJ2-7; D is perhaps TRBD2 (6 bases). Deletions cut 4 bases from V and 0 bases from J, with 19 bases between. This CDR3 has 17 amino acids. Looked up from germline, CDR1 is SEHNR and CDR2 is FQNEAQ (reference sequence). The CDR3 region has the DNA TGTGCCAGCAGCTCGACCCGACTTGGCGGGGTCTCCTACGAGCAGTACTTC. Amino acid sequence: CASSSTRLGGVSYEQYF.

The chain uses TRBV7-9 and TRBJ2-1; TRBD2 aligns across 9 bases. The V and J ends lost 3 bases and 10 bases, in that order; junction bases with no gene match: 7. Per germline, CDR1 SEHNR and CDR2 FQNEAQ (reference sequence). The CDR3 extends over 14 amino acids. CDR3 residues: CASSLRGGGWEQFF. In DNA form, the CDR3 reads TGTGCCAGCAGCTTGCGGGGGGGGGGTTGGGAGCAGTTCTTC.

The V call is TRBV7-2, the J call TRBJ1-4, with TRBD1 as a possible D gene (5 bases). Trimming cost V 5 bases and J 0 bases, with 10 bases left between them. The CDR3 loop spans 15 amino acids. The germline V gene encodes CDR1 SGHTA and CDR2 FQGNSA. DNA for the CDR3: TGTGCCAGCAGCCGACAGACTACAACTAATGAAAAACTGTTTTTT. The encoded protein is CASSRQTTTNEKLFF.

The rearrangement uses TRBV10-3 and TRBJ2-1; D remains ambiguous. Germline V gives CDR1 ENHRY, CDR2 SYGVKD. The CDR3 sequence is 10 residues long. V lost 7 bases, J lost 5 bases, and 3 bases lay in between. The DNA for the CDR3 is TGTGCCATCATCAACAATGAGCAGTTCTTC. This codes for CAIINNEQFF.